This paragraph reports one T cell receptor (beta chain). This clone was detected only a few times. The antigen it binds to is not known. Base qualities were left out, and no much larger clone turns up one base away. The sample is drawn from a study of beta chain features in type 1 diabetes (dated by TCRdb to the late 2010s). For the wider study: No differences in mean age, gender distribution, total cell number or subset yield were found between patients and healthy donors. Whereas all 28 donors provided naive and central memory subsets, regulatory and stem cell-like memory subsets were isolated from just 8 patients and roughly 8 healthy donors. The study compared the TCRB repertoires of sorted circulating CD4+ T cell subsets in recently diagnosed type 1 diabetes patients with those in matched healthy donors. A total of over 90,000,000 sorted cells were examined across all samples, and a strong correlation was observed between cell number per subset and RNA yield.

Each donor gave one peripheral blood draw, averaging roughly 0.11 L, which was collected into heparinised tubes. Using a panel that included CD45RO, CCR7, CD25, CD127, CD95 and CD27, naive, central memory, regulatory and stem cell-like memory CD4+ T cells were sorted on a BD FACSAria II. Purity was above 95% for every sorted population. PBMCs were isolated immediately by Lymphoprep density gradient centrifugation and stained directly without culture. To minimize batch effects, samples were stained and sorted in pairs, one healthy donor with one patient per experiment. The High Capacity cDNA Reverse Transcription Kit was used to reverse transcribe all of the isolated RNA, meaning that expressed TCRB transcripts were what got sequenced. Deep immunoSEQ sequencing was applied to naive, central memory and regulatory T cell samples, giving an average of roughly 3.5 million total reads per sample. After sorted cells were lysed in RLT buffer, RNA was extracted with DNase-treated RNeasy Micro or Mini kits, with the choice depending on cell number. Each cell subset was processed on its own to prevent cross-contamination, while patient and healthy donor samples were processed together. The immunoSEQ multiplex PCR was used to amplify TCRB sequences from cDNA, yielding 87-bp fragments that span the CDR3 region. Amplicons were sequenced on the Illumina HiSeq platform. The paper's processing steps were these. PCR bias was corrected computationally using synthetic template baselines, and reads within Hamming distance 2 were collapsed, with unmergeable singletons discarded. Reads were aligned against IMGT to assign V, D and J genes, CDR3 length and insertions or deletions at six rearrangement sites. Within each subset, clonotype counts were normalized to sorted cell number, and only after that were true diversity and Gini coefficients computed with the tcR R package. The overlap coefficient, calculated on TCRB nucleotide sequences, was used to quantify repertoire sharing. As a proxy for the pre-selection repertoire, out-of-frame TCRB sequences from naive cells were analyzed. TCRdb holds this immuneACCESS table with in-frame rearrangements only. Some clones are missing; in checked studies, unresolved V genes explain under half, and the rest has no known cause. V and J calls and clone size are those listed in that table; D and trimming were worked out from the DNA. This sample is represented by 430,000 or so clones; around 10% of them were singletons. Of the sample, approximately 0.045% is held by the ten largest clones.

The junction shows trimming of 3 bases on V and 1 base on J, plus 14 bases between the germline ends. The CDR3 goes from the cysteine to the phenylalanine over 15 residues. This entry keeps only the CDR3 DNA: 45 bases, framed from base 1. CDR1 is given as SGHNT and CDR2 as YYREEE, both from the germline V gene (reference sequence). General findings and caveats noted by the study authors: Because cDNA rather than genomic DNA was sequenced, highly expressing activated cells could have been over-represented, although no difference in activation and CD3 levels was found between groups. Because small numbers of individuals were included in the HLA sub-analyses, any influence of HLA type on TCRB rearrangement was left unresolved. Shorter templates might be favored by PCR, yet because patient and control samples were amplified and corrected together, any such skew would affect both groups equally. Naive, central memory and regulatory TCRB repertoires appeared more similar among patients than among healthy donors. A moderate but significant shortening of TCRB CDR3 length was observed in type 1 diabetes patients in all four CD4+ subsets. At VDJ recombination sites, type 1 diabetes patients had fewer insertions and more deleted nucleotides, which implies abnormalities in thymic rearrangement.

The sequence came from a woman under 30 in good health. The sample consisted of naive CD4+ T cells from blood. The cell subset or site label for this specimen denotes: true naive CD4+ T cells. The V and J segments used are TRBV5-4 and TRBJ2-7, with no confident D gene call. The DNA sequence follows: TGTGCCAGCAGCTCCACGGGTTCCTTGTCCTACGAGCAGTACTTC. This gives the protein CASSSTGSLSYEQYF.